The 5 T cell receptor beta chains below were found in one sample sequenced in a study of CXCR3-negative and CXCR3-positive naive CD8 T cells. Through 5' RACE with UMI labels, the TRB cDNA libraries were prepared. TCRdb re-called the 5' RACE reads; every CDR3 protein appears as one record, without DNA. The listing records approximately 88,000 distinct CDR3 sequences. The specimen was naive CXCR3- CD8+ T cells from blood. Subset of the sample: CD45RO-CCR7+CD27+CD95- naive CD8+ T cells lacking CXCR3 (TNR3-). These receptor sequences come from a human donor in good health. Some clones in this sample may be carry-over from other donors' samples.

The chain uses TRBV12-3 or TRBV12-4 and TRBJ2-7. The CDR3 is 13 residues long. The CDR3 region is CASSLVEFDEQYF.

This chain uses TRBV27 with TRBJ2-7; the TCRdb D gene call, TRBD1, has no DNA to confirm it. Germline CDR1 is MNHEY and CDR2 is SMNVEV (reference sequence). This CDR3 is 13 amino acids long. The CDR3 spells CASSQTGKYEQYF.

The chain is built from TRBV7-3 and TRBJ1-6; the D call of TRBD1 rests on TCRdb alone, since no DNA is present to check it. Germline V gene sequence: CDR1 SGHTA, CDR2 FQGTGA. The CDR3 covers 15 residues. CDR3 in amino acids: CASSLGAALNSPLHF. Full variable domain (rest looked up from reference TRBV7-3 and TRBJ1-6): GAGVSQTPSNKVTEKGKYVELRCDPISGHTALYWYRQSLGQGPEFLIYFQGTGAADDSGLPNDRFFAVRPEGSVSTLKIQRTERGDSAVYLCASSLGAALNSPLHFGNGTRLTVT.

The rearrangement links TRBV29-1 to TRBJ2-7; lacking DNA, the TRBD1 call made by TCRdb goes unchecked. CDR3 length equals 12 residues. Per germline, CDR1 SQVTM and CDR2 ANQGSEA. CDR3 sequence reads: CSVVGVPGEQYF.

The rearrangement uses TRBV5-5 and TRBJ2-5; TCRdb returns TRBD1, unconfirmable since there is no DNA. This CDR3 is built from 15 residues. Germline V gene data show CDR1 as SGHKS and CDR2 as YYEKEE (reference sequence). CDR3 amino acids: CASSWGQVPPEAQYF.